This T cell receptor (beta chain) was obtained from a study of spatial heterogeneity in lung cancer. Study in general: After resection, follow-up PBMC samples were sequenced when available, at a median of about two years later. More beta-chain than alpha-chain sequences were consistently detected.

Time point here: blood at routine non-recurrence follow-up after resection. Unsorted samples of tumor, nontumor lung or frozen PBMC had their whole RNA sequenced. CDR3 size: 14 residues. V lost 6 bases to trimming and J lost 4 bases, with 15 bases between them. CDR1 and CDR2 (germline): SQVTM, ANQGSEA. TCRdb used MiXCR to reprocess the 5' RACE reads, holding one entry per CDR3 protein. The data hold about 29,000 distinct CDR3 sequences, with 10% observed a single time. This clonotype has at least ten counts. The chain combines TRBV29-1 with TRBJ2-2; D assignment may be TRBD1 or TRBD2 (6 bases each). Material: PBMCs, obtained at follow-up. This clonotype was obtained from a female donor with early-stage non-small cell lung cancer. CDR3 coding DNA: TGCAGCGTAAAAGACAGGAGGGGCACCGGGGAGCTGTTTTTT. It codes for CSVKDRRGTGELFF.